This entry lists 28 T cell receptor beta chains sequenced from one sample in a study of shared clonotypes between healthy human individuals. Sequencing used immunoSEQ multiplex PCR; TCRdb keeps in-frame clones, though not all of them. This table has about 2.3 million clones, about 90% appearing once. Sequenced input: naive CD4+ T cells from PBMCs. Regarding subset: CD45RA+ positively selected. Every receptor here comes from a man between 18 and 35 years old in good health. Some clones in this sample may be carry-over from other donors' samples.

The chain is built from TRBV4-1 and TRBJ2-5, with TRBD2 identical over 12 bases. The CDR3 extends over 20 amino acids. Germline CDR1 MGHRA, CDR2 YSYEKL. Trimming took 1 base from V and 5 from J; bases not matched to a gene: 17. CDR3 nucleotide sequence: TGCGCCAGCAGCCAAGGGTTTTGGCTGACTAGCGGGAGTTCAGGGGAGACCCAGTACTTC. It yields the protein CASSQGFWLTSGSSGETQYF.

With respect to this clone: At the DNA level, this CDR3 is encoded by other sequences in the same sample as well. The chain has TRBV5-1 and TRBJ1-1; D ambiguous. Per germline, CDR1 SGHRS and CDR2 YFSETQ. The CDR3 loop spans 15 amino acids. Trimming stripped 0 bases from V and 1 base from J, with 10 bases between. CDR3 bases: TGCGCCAGCAGCTTGGCCACTGGGCGGAACACTGAAGCTTTCTTT. Translation: CASSLATGRNTEAFF.

This chain connects TRBV7-2 to TRBJ2-3, with D perhaps matching TRBD2 (6 bases). Trimming shortened V by 2 bases and J by 0 bases, and 12 bases separated the two germline ends. The CDR3 is 16 amino acids. Germline values: CDR1 SGHTA, CDR2 FQGNSA. The CDR3 region is CASSLILAASTDTQYF. For the CDR3, the DNA is TGTGCCAGCAGCTTAATACTAGCAGCCAGCACAGATACGCAGTATTTT.

The chain recombines TRBV28 with TRBJ2-3; the match to TRBD2 covers 7 bases. Germline values: CDR1 MDHEN, CDR2 SYDVKM. The CDR3 runs 14 residues. V shed 4 bases and J 10 bases; nucleotides not matched to a gene: 11. CDR3 nucleotide sequence: TGTGCCAGCAGTTCCACAGCGTTAGCGGGTTCGCAGTATTTT. Its protein product is CASSSTALAGSQYF. The full variable domain, its missing parts supplied by reference TRBV28 and TRBJ2-3, is DVKVTQSSRYLVKRTGEKVFLECVQDMDHENMFWYRQDPGLGLRLIYFSYDVKMKEKGDIPEGYSVSREKKERFSLILESASTNQTSMYLCASSSTALAGSQYFGPGTRLTVL.

This clone has a single count. The chain employs TRBV27 and TRBJ2-7; 11 bases match TRBD2. Germline V gene sequence: CDR1 MNHEY, CDR2 SMNVEV (reference sequence). Unmatched junction bases numbered 28, after V lost 4 bases and J lost 8 bases. The CDR3 runs to 21 residues. The CDR3 loop reads CASSSRRETSGKSQGSIQQYF. The DNA of the CDR3 is TGTGCCAGCAGTTCAAGGAGGGAGACTAGCGGGAAAAGCCAGGGGTCGATCCAGCAGTACTTC.

The chain combines TRBV11-3 with TRBJ2-3, with TRBD2 matching over 13 bases. Germline trimming cut 5 bases from V and 10 bases from J; bases unmatched to any gene: 3. Per germline, CDR1 SGHNT and CDR2 YENEEA. The CDR3 totals 13 residues. The CDR3 protein is CASSLGLAGAQYF. The CDR3 nucleotides are TGTGCCAGCAGCCTCGGACTAGCGGGAGCGCAGTATTTT.

The J gene is TRBJ2-7, the V gene TRBV28; 7 nucleotides line up with TRBD2. V lost 4 bases, J lost 0 bases, and 6 bases stayed unmatched. This CDR3 comprises 15 residues. Germline loops: CDR1 MDHEN, CDR2 SYDVKM. CDR3 amino acids: CASSSSGLDSYEQYF. CDR3 nucleotide sequence: TGTGCCAGCAGTTCTAGCGGACTAGACTCCTACGAGCAGTACTTC. Together with reference TRBV28 and TRBJ2-7, the CDR3 gives the full variable domain: DVKVTQSSRYLVKRTGEKVFLECVQDMDHENMFWYRQDPGLGLRLIYFSYDVKMKEKGDIPEGYSVSREKKERFSLILESASTNQTSMYLCASSSSGLDSYEQYFGPGTRLTVT.

The rearrangement joins TRBV5-6 to TRBJ2-1, with D possibly TRBD2 on 5 matching bases. CDR1 is SGHDT, CDR2 YYEEEE, per germline. The CDR3 is made up of 13 amino acids. The V and J ends lost 0 bases and 8 bases respectively, with 9 bases between them. CDR3 in amino acids: CASSLATSYEQFF. In nucleotides, the CDR3 is TGTGCCAGCAGCTTGGCAACTAGTTATGAGCAGTTCTTC.

The rearrangement links TRBV6-1 to TRBJ2-7; D possibly corresponds to TRBD1 (5 bases). This CDR3 has 13 residues. Deletions cut 6 bases from V and 4 bases from J, with 13 bases between. Germline V CDR1 and CDR2: MNHNS, SASEGT. Written as DNA, the CDR3 is TGTGCCAGCAGGAAGGACAATAATTACGAGCAGTACTTC. This gives the protein CASRKDNNYEQYF.

This sequence joins TRBV7-3 and TRBJ1-2, with 8 nucleotides matching TRBD1. Trimming removed 2 bases from V and 7 bases from J; junction bases left unmatched: 12. Germline loops: CDR1 SGHTA, CDR2 FQGTGA. This CDR3 has 16 residues. Here the CDR3 DNA reads TGTGCCAGCAGCTTAGATTTCTCCGGACAGGGACTTGGCTACACCTTC. Translating it yields CASSLDFSGQGLGYTF.

The chain employs TRBV5-1 and TRBJ2-3, with D hard to call. Trimming shortened V by 4 bases and J by 1 base, and 10 bases separated the two germline ends. Per the germline V gene, CDR1 is SGHRS and CDR2 is YFSETQ. This CDR3 is built from 14 residues. The CDR3 spells CASSSVVGTDTQYF. CDR3 sequence (DNA): TGCGCCAGCAGCAGCGTAGTGGGCACAGATACGCAGTATTTT.

This rearrangement joins TRBV7-2 to TRBJ2-1, with 11 positions matching TRBD2. Germline CDR1 is SGHTA and CDR2 is FQGNSA. The CDR3 has 14 residues. After removal of 4 bases from V and 8 bases from J, the junction contained 4 bases not matched to a gene. The CDR3 DNA reads as TGTGCCAGCAGCTCGCTAGCGGGAGGCCATGAGCAGTTCTTC. Translating it yields CASSSLAGGHEQFF.

This chain links TRBV7-8 with TRBJ2-5; TRBD1 is a possible D gene (5 bases). V shed 2 bases and J shed 4 bases, with 14 bases lying between them. Germline values: CDR1 SGHVS, CDR2 FQNEAQ. The CDR3 covers 15 residues. CDR3 region: CASSLSQGRSETQYF. CDR3 coding DNA: TGTGCCAGCAGCTTAAGTCAGGGCCGATCAGAGACCCAGTACTTC.

CDR3 amino acids: CASSVEGTSNQPQHF. CDR3 sequence (DNA): TGTGCCAGCAGCGTAGAAGGGACTAGCAATCAGCCCCAGCATTTT. V gene TRBV9 combines with J gene TRBJ1-5; D perhaps matches TRBD1 (5 bases). Per germline, CDR1 SGDLS and CDR2 YYNGEE. V lost 0 bases and J 0 bases, leaving 7 bases between the germline ends. The CDR3 consists of 15 residues.

This chain connects TRBV2 to TRBJ2-7; no clear D gene. Germline values: CDR1 SNHLY, CDR2 FYNNEI. The CDR3 covers 13 residues. The germline V and J ends were trimmed by 8 bases and 0 bases, with 11 bases remaining between them. The CDR3 sequence is CASLPAHSYEQYF. In DNA form, the CDR3 reads TGTGCCAGCTTACCAGCGCACTCCTACGAGCAGTACTTC. The full variable domain, its missing parts supplied by reference TRBV2 and TRBJ2-7, is EPEVTQTPSHQVTQMGQEVILRCVPISNHLYFYWYRQILGQKVEFLVSFYNNEISEKSEIFDDQFSVERPDGSNFTLKIRSTKLEDSAMYFCASLPAHSYEQYFGPGTRLTVT.

The rearrangement joins TRBV30 to TRBJ2-1; D may correspond to TRBD1 or TRBD2 (7 bases each). Between the trimmed V and J ends, which lost 4 bases and 7 bases, there was a span of 29 bases. The CDR3 runs to 18 residues. The germline V gene encodes CDR1 GTSNPN and CDR2 SVGIG (reference sequence). CDR3 region: CAWTRAQGGGSRWNEQFF. As DNA, the CDR3 is TGTGCCTGGACCCGTGCCCAAGGGGGCGGGAGCCGCTGGAATGAGCAGTTCTTC.

The V and J genes are TRBV30 and TRBJ1-6; 8 nucleotides agree with TRBD1. The V gene end was trimmed by 0 bases and the J gene end by 10 bases; junction bases not matched to a gene: 11. This CDR3 contains 16 residues. The germline V gene encodes CDR1 GTSNPN and CDR2 SVGIG (reference sequence). CDR3 in amino acids: CAWSVSGGAPRSPLHF. CDR3 nucleotides: TGTGCCTGGAGTGTGTCAGGGGGCGCCCCCAGATCACCCCTCCACTTT.

This clone occurred once. V gene TRBV7-9 combines with J gene TRBJ2-2, with 8 nucleotides matching TRBD1. From germline, CDR1 is SEHNR and CDR2 FQNEAQ (reference sequence). J gave up 6 bases and V 9 bases, and 15 bases lay outside the gene matches. The CDR3 is 16 residues long. The CDR3 coding sequence is TGTGCCAGTAGCCCCCAGACAGGGGTGTCCTCCGGGGAGCTGTTTTTT. Residues: CASSPQTGVSSGELFF. Filled out from reference TRBV7-9 and TRBJ2-2, the complete variable domain reads DTGVSQNPRHKITKRGQNVTFRCDPISEHNRLYWYRQTLGQGPEFLTYFQNEAQLEKSRLLSDRFSAERPKGSFSTLEIQRTEQGDSAMYLCASSPQTGVSSGELFFGEGSRLTVL.

The rearrangement uses TRBV19 and TRBJ2-1; D unresolved. This CDR3 has 13 residues. The germline V gene has CDR1 LNHDA and CDR2 SQIVND (reference sequence). V lost 3 bases, J lost 8 bases, and 11 bases lay in between. For the CDR3, the DNA is TGTGCCAGTAGTATCGGCGACGTATATGAGCAGTTCTTC. This codes for CASSIGDVYEQFF.

The chain recombines TRBV7-9 with TRBJ2-5; D perhaps matches TRBD2 (5 bases). Trimming took 1 base from V and 6 from J, leaving 15 bases between them. The CDR3 is made up of 15 amino acids. Germline loops: CDR1 SEHNR, CDR2 FQNEAQ (reference sequence). CDR3: CASSLGLAGGQTQYF. CDR3 nucleotide sequence: TGTGCCAGCAGCTTAGGGCTAGCAGGCGGCCAGACCCAGTACTTC.

The genes are TRBV4-1 and TRBJ2-7; 7 nucleotides agree with TRBD2. Germline CDR1 is MGHRA and CDR2 is YSYEKL. The CDR3 totals 16 residues. J gave up 3 bases and V 0 bases, and 8 bases lay outside the gene matches. As DNA, the CDR3 is TGCGCCAGCAGCCAAGATCAAGGGCGGGAGATCTACGAGCAGTACTTC. The encoded protein is CASSQDQGREIYEQYF.

The chain has TRBV6-1 and TRBJ2-1, with 8 bases identical to TRBD1. This CDR3 region has 13 residues. V dropped 0 bases and J dropped 16; count of bases not matched to a gene: 8. Germline lookup yields CDR1 MNHNS and CDR2 SASEGT. The CDR3 region has the DNA TGTGCCAGCAGTGAAGCGGGACAGGAGCTAAAATTCTTC. It encodes CASSEAGQELKFF.

The chain recombines TRBV28 with TRBJ1-6; the match to TRBD1 covers 7 bases. Germline values: CDR1 MDHEN, CDR2 SYDVKM. CDR3 length: 15 residues. With V trimmed by 3 bases and J by 11 bases, 10 bases remained unmatched. The CDR3 nucleotides are TGTGCCAGCAGTTTGGTCGACAGGGACCTGCCACCCCTCCACTTT. Its translation: CASSLVDRDLPPLHF.

The chain joins TRBV2 to TRBJ2-5, with 8 bases matching TRBD2. CDR3 length equals 15 residues. Per the germline V gene, CDR1 is SNHLY and CDR2 is FYNNEI. J gave up 4 bases and V 3 bases, and 7 bases lay outside the gene matches. Here the CDR3 DNA reads TGTGCCAGCAGTGACCAGCGGGAGTTTGGAGAGACCCAGTACTTC. The encoded protein is CASSDQREFGETQYF.

The chain employs TRBV19 and TRBJ2-7; TRBD2 agrees at 7 bases. The CDR3 runs to 15 residues. With V trimmed by 9 bases and J by 4 bases, 15 bases remained unmatched. Germline CDR1 and CDR2: LNHDA and SQIVND (reference sequence). CDR3 coding DNA: TGTGCCAGCCACGGGGGGTCGGGCGGGAGTTACGAGCAGTACTTC. Protein sequence: CASHGGSGGSYEQYF.

The chain carries TRBV27 and TRBJ1-4; D uncertain. Trimming left V 9 bases short and J 8 bases short, with 13 bases between. The CDR3 runs to 12 residues. CDR1 is MNHEY and CDR2 is SMNVEV in the germline V gene (reference sequence). This CDR3 is CASGTGSEKLFF. The CDR3 coding sequence is TGTGCCAGTGGTACGGGATCCGAAAAACTGTTTTTT.

This chain's CDR3 is CASSSVSREGRWTQYF. The CDR3 region has the DNA TGTGCCAGCAGCTCCGTCTCGCGGGAGGGCCGGTGGACCCAGTACTTC. This chain joins TRBV5-4 and TRBJ2-5; TRBD2 matches at 9 bases. The CDR3 is 16 residues long. Germline-derived CDR1 and CDR2 are SGHNT and YYREEE (reference sequence). After removal of 3 bases from V and 7 bases from J, the junction contained 13 bases not matched to a gene.

The J gene is TRBJ2-1, the V gene TRBV5-1; 10 nucleotides match TRBD2. Trimming took 7 bases from V and 9 from J; bases not matched to a gene: 4. Germline CDR1 and CDR2: SGHRS and YFSETQ. CDR3 size: 12 residues. The CDR3, as DNA: TGCGCCAGCGGAGCGGGAGGGAGTGAGCAGTTCTTC. This codes for CASGAGGSEQFF.